The 20 T cell receptor beta chains below were found in one sample sequenced in a study of blood T cell repertoires in COVID-19. This table comes from immunoSEQ multiplex PCR, and its TCRdb copy is limited to in-frame clones, with some not included. The sample carries 240,000 or so clones, 85% to 90% recorded once. The sample was peripheral blood. The receptors here all came from a woman aged 70-85 years with active or convalescent COVID-19.

The chain uses TRBV7-9 and TRBJ2-1, with 11 bases fitting TRBD2. The CDR3 is made up of 16 amino acids. Germline values: CDR1 SEHNR, CDR2 FQNEAQ (reference sequence). With 0 bases clipped from V and 6 bases from J, the junction kept 4 bases outside the gene matches. The CDR3 DNA follows: TGTGCCAGCAGCTTAGCATATAGCGGGGGGGCCAATGAGCAGTTCTTC. It codes for CASSLAYSGGANEQFF.

The chain is built from TRBV2 and TRBJ1-5; TRBD1 might be the D (5 bases). Germline V gene sequence: CDR1 SNHLY, CDR2 FYNNEI. Trimming left V 4 bases short and J 0 bases short, with 10 bases between. CDR3 length: 15 residues. In nucleotides, the CDR3 is TGTGCCAGCAGTGGGACATACAATAGCAATCAGCCCCAGCATTTT. Translated: CASSGTYNSNQPQHF.

The chain is built from TRBV10-3 and TRBJ2-3; D is ambiguous. Trimming left V 4 bases short and J 6 bases short, with 8 bases between. The CDR3 runs 12 residues. Germline assignment: CDR1 ENHRY and CDR2 SYGVKD. DNA for the CDR3: TGTGCCATCAGTGCTGAGGCGGATACGCAGTATTTT. It encodes CAISAEADTQYF.

This clone was found once. This sequence joins TRBV24-1 and TRBJ2-1, with 7 positions matching TRBD2. Germline lookup yields CDR1 KGHDR and CDR2 SFDVKD. The V segment lost 5 bases and the J segment 8 bases; nucleotides outside the gene matches: 5. This CDR3 is built from 13 residues. CDR3 sequence reads: CATSGEGLDEQFF. The DNA of the CDR3 is TGTGCCACCAGTGGGGAGGGGTTGGATGAGCAGTTCTTC.

The gene calls are TRBV6-5 and TRBJ1-3; D is undetermined. Germline CDR1 MNHEY, CDR2 SVGAGI. Deletions cut 2 bases from V and 0 bases from J, with 8 bases between. There are 15 residues in the CDR3. CDR3 in amino acids: CASSYNTASGNTIYF. In DNA form, the CDR3 reads TGTGCCAGCAGTTACAACACAGCCTCTGGAAACACCATATATTTT.

As DNA, the CDR3 is TGCAGTGCTAGTGGTCACAGGGAAAGCACAGATACGCAGTATTTT. Translation: CSASGHRESTDTQYF. V usage is TRBV20-1 and J usage is TRBJ2-3; D is possibly TRBD1 (6 bases). The ends were cut back, 3 bases at V and 0 bases at J, with 13 bases in the middle. Germline V CDR1 and CDR2: DFQATT, SNEGSKA (reference sequence). This CDR3 contains 15 residues.

The chain combines TRBV3-1 (or the pseudogene TRBV3-2) with TRBJ1-4; the D is unclear. V shed 0 bases and J shed 1 base, with 6 bases lying between them. There are 15 residues in the CDR3. Germline V gene sequence: CDR1 LGHDT, CDR2 YNNKEL (reference sequence). The CDR3 here is CASSQETLTNEKLFF. The CDR3 DNA sequence: TGTGCCAGCAGCCAAGAGACACTAACTAATGAAAAACTGTTTTTT.

This chain connects TRBV7-9 to TRBJ2-1; D gene unclear. The V gene lost 5 bases and the J gene lost 5 bases, with 10 bases spanning the gap. The germline gives CDR1 SEHNR, CDR2 FQNEAQ (reference sequence). CDR3 size: 13 residues. The DNA of the CDR3 is TGTGCCAGCAGCCTCTCACAGAACAATGAGCAGTTCTTC. Translating it yields CASSLSQNNEQFF.

The CDR3 DNA reads as TGCGCCAGACCAAGTCCGAGACAGGGAAGCGCCGGGGAGCTGTTTTTT. The encoded protein is CARPSPRQGSAGELFF. The rearrangement links TRBV10-2 to TRBJ2-2, with TRBD1 matching 7 bases. The germline gives CDR1 WSHSY, CDR2 SAAADI. The CDR3 is made up of 16 amino acids. The V segment lost 9 bases and the J segment 6 bases; nucleotides outside the gene matches: 16.

V and J are TRBV18 and TRBJ1-2, with no clear D. V was pared by 0 bases and J by 8 bases, with 13 bases between. The CDR3 sequence is 14 residues long. Germline lookup yields CDR1 KGHSH and CDR2 LQKENI. CDR3 bases: TGTGCCAGCTCACCACCCGAGGGAGCGGGAGGCTACACCTTC. This translates into CASSPPEGAGGYTF.

V usage is TRBV6-5 and J usage is TRBJ1-5; D is perhaps TRBD1 (5 bases). This CDR3 is 16 amino acids long. Trimming removed 2 bases from V and 6 bases from J, with 17 bases in between. Germline loops: CDR1 MNHEY, CDR2 SVGAGI. The CDR3 region has the DNA TGTGCCAGCAGTTACGGTTGGGCAGGGCAAGGTCAGCCCCAGCATTTT. It is translated as CASSYGWAGQGQPQHF.

This clone was recorded once. The chain combines TRBV7-2 with TRBJ2-1, with D perhaps matching TRBD2 (6 bases). The V gene lost 2 bases and the J gene lost 6 bases, with 11 bases spanning the gap. In germline, CDR1 is SGHTA, CDR2 FQGNSA. This CDR3 region has 14 residues. The CDR3 protein is CASSLHAGLNEQFF. The DNA for the CDR3 is TGTGCCAGCAGCTTACATGCGGGGCTCAATGAGCAGTTCTTC.

The chain couples TRBV9 to TRBJ2-1; TRBD2 matches at 9 bases. This CDR3 comprises 16 residues. Germline V CDR1 and CDR2: SGDLS, YYNGEE. J gave up 8 bases and V 3 bases, and 12 bases lay outside the gene matches. CDR3 in DNA: TGTGCCAGCAGCGGGCCTAGGCGGGGGGGCATTGATGAGCAGTTCTTC. It specifies CASSGPRRGGIDEQFF.

This chain links TRBV5-8 with TRBJ2-5; 14 bases line up with TRBD2. The germline CDR1 and CDR2 sequences are SGHTS and YDEGEE. This CDR3 is built from 17 residues. J lost 2 bases, V lost 0 bases, and 3 bases had no gene match. CDR3 nucleotides: TGTGCCAGCAGCTTGGCCCGACTAGCGGGGGGGCAAGAGACCCAGTACTTC. Translated: CASSLARLAGGQETQYF. Together with reference TRBV5-8 and TRBJ2-5, the CDR3 gives the full variable domain: EAGVTQSPTHLIKTRGQQATLRCSPISGHTSVYWYQQALGLGLQFLLWYDEGEERNRGNFPPRFSGRQFPNYSSELNVNALELEDSALYLCASSLARLAGGQETQYFGPGTRLLVL.

This chain joins TRBV29-1 and TRBJ1-1; 8 bases match TRBD1. Germline assignment: CDR1 SQVTM and CDR2 ANQGSEA. The CDR3 is made up of 11 amino acids. The V gene end was trimmed by 6 bases and the J gene end by 8 bases; junction bases not matched to a gene: 5. The DNA for the CDR3 is TGCAGCGTCGCCTCAGGGGGCGAAGCTTTCTTT. Protein sequence: CSVASGGEAFF. The whole variable domain, remainder taken from reference TRBV29-1 and TRBJ1-1, is SAVISQKPSRDICQRGTSLTIQCQVDSQVTMMFWYRQQPGQSLTLIATANQGSEATYESGFVIDKFPISRPNLTFSTLTVSNMSPEDSSIYLCSVASGGEAFFGQGTRLTVV.

This clone was observed once. The V and J genes are TRBV7-9 and TRBJ2-7; 9 bases line up with TRBD1. The V and J ends lost 1 base and 5 bases, in that order; junction bases with no gene match: 3. CDR1 and CDR2 from the germline V gene are SEHNR and FQNEAQ (reference sequence). This CDR3 contains 14 residues. This CDR3 is CASSLGTGAHEQYF. CDR3 bases: TGTGCCAGCAGCTTAGGGACAGGGGCCCACGAGCAGTACTTC.

The count of this clone is one. The rearrangement uses TRBV24-1 and TRBJ1-1; no definite D call. V dropped 10 bases and J dropped 1 base, with 9 bases sitting between them. CDR1 KGHDR and CDR2 SFDVKD come from the germline V gene. The CDR3 totals 12 residues. The CDR3 DNA sequence: TGTGCCACTTCGAGGCCGAACACTGAAGCTTTCTTT. This gives the protein CATSRPNTEAFF.

The chain has TRBV18 and TRBJ1-4; a weak D match, TRBD1 (6 bases). With 3 bases removed from V and 8 bases from J, the gap between germline ends came to 16 bases. Germline V gene data show CDR1 as KGHSH and CDR2 as LQKENI. This CDR3 is built from 15 residues. DNA for the CDR3: TGTGCCAGCTCACCCCCCACAGGGAGCAGGGAAAAACTGTTTTTT. Its protein is CASSPPTGSREKLFF.

The chain joins TRBV27 to TRBJ2-7; TRBD2 aligns across 8 bases. This CDR3 has 14 residues. CDR1 is MNHEY and CDR2 is SMNVEV in the germline V gene (reference sequence). The V segment lost 4 bases and the J segment 0 bases; nucleotides outside the gene matches: 2. Written as DNA, the CDR3 is TGTGCCAGCAGTTCGGGGGGGAGCTCCTACGAGCAGTACTTC. The encoded protein is CASSSGGSSYEQYF.

This clone was picked up a small number of times. This rearrangement joins TRBV19 to TRBJ1-2; perhaps TRBD1 as D (6 bases). Trimming cost V 6 bases and J 5 bases, with 10 bases left between them. The V gene's germline CDR1 is LNHDA and CDR2 SQIVND (reference sequence). The length of the CDR3 is 12 residues. The CDR3 DNA reads as TGTGCCAGTAGAAGGCAGGGGTATGGCTACACCTTC. It yields the protein CASRRQGYGYTF.